Listed below are T cell receptor beta chains from one sample, sequenced in a study of identical twins. MiXCR was run by TCRdb on the 5' RACE reads, yielding one entry per CDR3 protein. The table lists a few hundred thousand distinct CDR3 sequences, over 9.5% of them singletons. The same sample was also used in a study of yellow fever vaccine responses in identical twins.

Sequencing used memory (CD45RO+) T cells sorted from blood. The receptors originated from a woman younger than 30 in good health. Both conserved end residues are part of each CDR3. A D gene is named only where the DNA matches it firmly. Part of the rows lack a size; the others show once, few, many or a class for expanded clones.

J gene,clone size,V gene,D gene,CDR3 protein,CDR3 DNA
TRBJ2-3,.,TRBV2,TRBD2,CASSAGANTDTQYF,TGTGCCAGCAGCGCGGGAGCAAACACAGATACGCAGTATTTT
TRBJ2-7,.,TRBV5-1,TRBD1,CASSSGQAGYEQYF,TGCGCCAGCAGCTCGGGACAGGCGGGGTACGAGCAGTACTTC
TRBJ2-1,few,TRBV7-8,.,CASSLTDSTYNEQFF,TGTGCCAGCAGCTTAACTGACAGTACCTACAATGAGCAGTTCTTC
TRBJ2-6,few,TRBV29-1,.,CSSLSGANVLTF,TGCAGCTCCCTTTCTGGGGCCAACGTCCTGACTTTC
TRBJ2-1,few,TRBV11-2,.,CASSLDFWRAPSYNEQFF,TGTGCCAGCAGCTTAGATTTTTGGCGGGCCCCCTCCTACAATGAGCAGTTCTTC
TRBJ2-1,few,TRBV12-3/TRBV12-4,.,CASSTLYNEQFF,TGTGCCAGCAGTACCCTATACAATGAGCAGTTCTTC
TRBJ2-2,few,TRBV9,TRBD1,CASSKNRGPTGELFF,TGTGCCAGCAGCAAAAACAGGGGCCCAACCGGGGAGCTGTTTTTT
TRBJ2-4,many,TRBV15,.,CATSREQFSLEYF,TGTGCCACCAGCAGGGAACAGTTTTCGCTGGAGTACTTC
TRBJ2-1,few,TRBV4-3,.,CASSQEDGYEQFF,TGCGCCAGCAGCCAAGAGGATGGATATGAGCAGTTCTTC
TRBJ2-7,many,TRBV12-3/TRBV12-4,TRBD2,CASTLGLAGFYEQYF,TGTGCCAGCACACTGGGACTAGCGGGGTTCTACGAGCAGTACTTC
TRBJ2-5,.,TRBV29-1,.,CSVQSQETQYF,TGCAGCGTACAGTCACAAGAGACCCAGTACTTC
TRBJ2-5,few,TRBV7-2,TRBD1,CASSHRGIVQETQYF,TGTGCCAGCAGCCACAGGGGAATTGTACAAGAGACCCAGTACTTC
TRBJ2-3,.,TRBV9,.,CASSATQGGTDTQYF,TGTGCCAGCAGCGCCACGCAGGGGGGTACAGATACGCAGTATTTT
TRBJ2-7,.,TRBV29-1,TRBD1,CSVESFGQGYEQYF,TGCAGCGTTGAGAGTTTCGGACAGGGCTACGAGCAGTACTTC
TRBJ2-3,many,TRBV7-2,TRBD2,CASQTSGGYTDTQYF,TGTGCCAGCCAAACTAGCGGGGGATACACAGATACGCAGTATTTT
TRBJ2-7,.,TRBV7-6,.,CASSLFYPSENTEQYF,TGTGCCAGCAGCTTATTTTATCCCTCCGAGAATACCGAGCAGTACTTC
TRBJ2-5,.,TRBV27,.,CASTATPGRETQYF,TGTGCCAGCACCGCTACGCCGGGTAGGGAGACCCAGTACTTC
TRBJ2-1,few,TRBV20-1,TRBD2,CSARISRASGSPNEQFF,TGCAGTGCTAGGATCTCAAGGGCTAGCGGGAGTCCGAATGAGCAGTTCTTC
TRBJ2-1,.,TRBV10-3,TRBD1,CAIRGTGEGNEQFF,TGTGCCATCAGGGGGACAGGGGAGGGGAATGAGCAGTTCTTC
TRBJ2-1,.,TRBV10-2,.,CATKQANEQFF,TGCGCCACCAAACAGGCGAATGAGCAGTTCTTC
TRBJ2-1,few,TRBV28,TRBD1,CASSWTGGNYNEQFF,TGTGCCAGCAGTTGGACAGGGGGCAACTACAATGAGCAGTTCTTC
TRBJ2-7,many,TRBV7-2,TRBD2,CASSLSGDRTYEQYF,TGTGCCAGCAGCTTAAGCGGGGACCGCACCTACGAGCAGTACTTC
TRBJ1-2,.,TRBV3-1,.,CASSPGRLYGYTF,TGTGCCAGCAGCCCGGGACGGCTTTATGGCTACACCTTC
TRBJ1-5,.,TRBV20-1,.,CSAREGGNRPQHF,TGCAGTGCTAGAGAGGGCGGCAATCGGCCCCAGCATTTT
TRBJ2-6,.,TRBV5-5,.,CASSLGGAGANVLTF,TGTGCCAGCAGCTTGGGGGGGGCTGGGGCCAACGTCCTGACTTTC
TRBJ2-3,many,TRBV20-1,TRBD1,CSADTGQEADTQYF,TGCAGTGCAGACACCGGACAGGAGGCAGATACGCAGTATTTT
TRBJ2-1,.,TRBV10-2,TRBD2,CASSASGGGNEQFF,TGCGCCAGCAGTGCAAGCGGGGGCGGTAATGAGCAGTTCTTC
TRBJ2-1,many,TRBV11-2,.,CASSMSGFDNEQFF,TGTGCCAGCAGCATGAGCGGGTTCGACAATGAGCAGTTCTTC
TRBJ2-5,many,TRBV10-3,.,CASKDSDQETQYF,TGTGCCAGCAAAGACAGTGACCAAGAGACCCAGTACTTC
TRBJ2-7,.,TRBV20-1,TRBD1,CSASGTVGEQYF,TGCAGTGCCTCCGGGACAGTCGGCGAGCAGTACTTC
TRBJ2-1,few,TRBV24-1,.,CATSTVQDRMNEQFF,TGTGCCACCAGTACTGTACAGGATCGTATGAATGAGCAGTTCTTC
TRBJ1-4,many,TRBV7-2,.,CASSFRGGEKLFF,TGTGCCAGCAGCTTCCGGGGAGGGGAAAAACTGTTTTTT
TRBJ2-7,.,TRBV20-1,.,CSVRQGGASYEQYF,TGCAGTGTCCGCCAGGGGGGAGCAAGTTACGAGCAGTACTTC
TRBJ2-7,few,TRBV2,TRBD1,CASMSGTGDFEQYF,TGTGCCAGCATGTCCGGGACAGGGGACTTTGAGCAGTACTTC
TRBJ2-5,.,TRBV11-2,.,CASSLRQGREETQYF,TGTGCCAGCAGCTTAAGACAGGGGAGGGAAGAGACCCAGTACTTC
TRBJ2-7,.,TRBV10-3,.,CANSPQQSSYEQYF,TGTGCCAACAGCCCCCAGCAGAGCTCCTACGAGCAGTACTTC
TRBJ2-5,.,TRBV24-1,.,CATSLPGEETQYF,TGTGCCACCAGTCTTCCAGGGGAGGAGACCCAGTACTTC